A single TCR beta chain is shown here with its context. This entry comes from a study of CD8 T cells in Susac syndrome. Study at large: The Susac syndrome patients were therapy-naive, on corticosteroids, or on intravenous immunoglobulin alone at blood draw.

Random hexamers primed reverse transcription of about 0.5 to 1 ug RNA. immunoSEQ multiplex PCR amplified TCR beta CDR3 across 54 Vbeta, 13 Jbeta. In TCRdb, the immunoSEQ multiplex PCR reads were re-called with MiXCR into one record per CDR3 protein. Here the sample spans roughly 150,000 distinct CDR3 sequences, approximately 95% being singletons. CD8+ and CD4+ blood T cells underwent TCR beta sequencing. In contrast to the negatively isolated CD8+ and CD4+ T cells, TEMRA cells were FACS-enriched. There are 12 residues in the CDR3. Germline V gene sequence: CDR1 SGHRS, CDR2 YFSETQ. V was clipped by 0 bases and J by 7 bases, with 4 bases between them.

The sample taken for sequencing was CD4+ T cells from PBMCs. V is TRBV5-1 and J is TRBJ2-2; no clear D gene. The sequence derives from a human donor with Susac syndrome. This chain's CDR3 is CASSLGYGELFF. In DNA form, the CDR3 reads TGCGCCAGCAGCTTGGGATACGGGGAGCTGTTTTTT.